The 25 T cell receptor beta chains in this list originate from one sample, sequenced in a study of blood T cell repertoires in COVID-19. The protocol was immunoSEQ multiplex PCR, while the TCRdb copy is restricted to in-frame clones and leaves out a portion. Of 230,000 or so clones detected, roughly 90% appear once; the ten largest clones hold approximately 2.1%. Sequenced input: peripheral blood. The receptors originated from a woman in her sixties with COVID-19, enrolled during active disease.

As for this clone: The sample carries other DNA sequences with the same CDR3. The chain employs TRBV12-3 or TRBV12-4 and TRBJ1-1; tentatively, D is TRBD1 (5 bases). The CDR3 is 13 residues long. The V end was cut by 6 bases, the J end by 2 bases, with 10 bases between. The CDR3 nucleotides are TGTGCCAGCAGATCACAGGTTAACACTGAAGCTTTCTTT. Residues: CASRSQVNTEAFF.

This clone was found a few times. The chain recombines TRBV7-2 with TRBJ1-3, with a weak D call TRBD1 (6 bases). Germline CDR1 reads SGHTA; CDR2 reads FQGNSA. This CDR3 has 15 residues. Trimming took off 5 bases at V and 2 bases at J, with 13 bases between the two ends. CDR3 bases: TGTGCCAGCAGCACCCGGGCAGGGGCTGGAAACACCATATATTTT. Protein sequence: CASSTRAGAGNTIYF.

The V gene is TRBV29-1, the J gene TRBJ1-1; D unclear. The CDR3 spans 13 residues. V was trimmed by 2 bases and J by 0 bases, leaving 7 bases between them. CDR1 SQVTM and CDR2 ANQGSEA come from the germline V gene. CDR3 in amino acids: CSVEPGMNTEAFF. CDR3 nucleotide sequence: TGCAGCGTTGAACCGGGAATGAACACTGAAGCTTTCTTT. Variable domain in full (rest from reference TRBV29-1 and TRBJ1-1): SAVISQKPSRDICQRGTSLTIQCQVDSQVTMMFWYRQQPGQSLTLIATANQGSEATYESGFVIDKFPISRPNLTFSTLTVSNMSPEDSSIYLCSVEPGMNTEAFFGQGTRLTVV.

The chain carries TRBV2 and TRBJ1-1; 11 nucleotides align to TRBD1. The CDR3 runs to 15 residues. V gave up 7 bases and J gave up 0 bases; unmatched junction bases: 4. The germline gives CDR1 SNHLY, CDR2 FYNNEI. In nucleotides, the CDR3 is TGTGCCAGCATCTCGGGACAGGGGGTGAACACTGAAGCTTTCTTT. Its protein product is CASISGQGVNTEAFF.

The chain uses TRBV7-2 and TRBJ2-1; 7 nucleotides agree with TRBD1. V trimming: 0 bases; J trimming: 5 bases; junction bases outside the gene matches: 7. The CDR3 consists of 16 residues. Looked up from germline, CDR1 is SGHTA and CDR2 is FQGNSA. CDR3 residues: CASSLAQTGADNEQFF. In DNA form, the CDR3 reads TGTGCCAGCAGCTTAGCGCAAACAGGGGCTGACAATGAGCAGTTCTTC.

J is TRBJ1-2 and V is TRBV24-1; 7 bases line up with TRBD1. V shed 2 bases, J shed 4 bases, and the junction held 6 bases outside the gene matches. CDR3 length equals 15 residues. Germline CDR1 is KGHDR and CDR2 is SFDVKD. This CDR3 is CATSDSRQGGYGYTF. CDR3 nucleotides: TGTGCCACCAGTGATTCGAGGCAGGGGGGCTATGGCTACACCTTC.

The chain has TRBV14 and TRBJ1-1, with TRBD1 as a possible D gene (5 bases). Per germline, CDR1 SGHDN and CDR2 FVKESK. The CDR3 loop spans 15 amino acids. Trimming removed 0 bases from V and 5 bases from J, with 13 bases in between. CDR3: CASSQDWRGRTEAFF. CDR3 nucleotides: TGTGCCAGCAGCCAAGATTGGCGGGGGAGGACTGAAGCTTTCTTT.

The V call is TRBV2, the J call TRBJ1-4, with 8 bases matching TRBD1. In germline, CDR1 is SNHLY, CDR2 FYNNEI. This CDR3 has 15 amino acids. Trimming at V came to 6 bases and at J to 9 bases, leaving 12 bases not matched to a gene. The chain's CDR3 is CASRPRGPGIQKLFF. CDR3 in DNA: TGTGCCAGCAGGCCCAGGGGGCCCGGTATCCAAAAACTGTTTTTT.

This clone has only a few counts. The chain is built from TRBV7-2 and TRBJ1-1, with a tentative D call TRBD1 (6 bases). CDR1 and CDR2 (germline): SGHTA, FQGNSA. This CDR3 comprises 15 residues. V lost 4 bases to trimming and J lost 0 bases, with 12 bases between them. This CDR3 reads CASSYGTFMNTEAFF. The DNA for the CDR3 is TGTGCCAGCAGCTATGGGACATTTATGAACACTGAAGCTTTCTTT.

The chain links TRBV7-9 to TRBJ2-7; 12 bases match TRBD1. V was pared by 4 bases and J by 3 bases, with 16 bases of the junction left unmatched. There are 19 residues in the CDR3. Germline CDR1 is SEHNR and CDR2 is FQNEAQ (reference sequence). The CDR3 reads CASSSTGTGGTQIYYEQYF. DNA of the CDR3: TGTGCCAGCAGCTCCACCGGGACAGGGGGCACCCAGATTTACTACGAGCAGTACTTC.

In DNA, the CDR3 is TGTGCCAGTAGTATCCAACAGGGAGTCGGCTATGGCTACACCTTC. Its protein product is CASSIQQGVGYGYTF. The chain is built from TRBV19 and TRBJ1-2; D perhaps matches TRBD1 (6 bases). This CDR3 is 15 amino acids long. Trimming took off 3 bases at V and 4 bases at J, with 15 bases between the two ends. The germline V gene has CDR1 LNHDA and CDR2 SQIVND (reference sequence).

The chain carries TRBV6-4 and TRBJ1-2; TRBD1 might be the D (6 bases). The germline V gene encodes CDR1 MRHNA and CDR2 SNTAGT. CDR3 size: 13 residues. V was clipped by 3 bases and J by 5 bases, with 10 bases between them. The CDR3 DNA is TGTGCCAGCAGTGAAACGACAGGTTATGGCTACACCTTC. Amino acids: CASSETTGYGYTF.

The rearrangement joins TRBV5-1 to TRBJ1-1; TRBD1 matches at 7 bases. Germline values: CDR1 SGHRS, CDR2 YFSETQ. Trimming at V came to 5 bases and at J to 1 base, leaving 8 bases not matched to a gene. The CDR3 is 15 amino acids. Here the CDR3 DNA reads TGCGCCAGCAGAGAAGAGGGACAGCCGAACACTGAAGCTTTCTTT. Its translation is CASREEGQPNTEAFF.

The rearrangement joins TRBV18 to TRBJ2-4; TRBD1 is a possible D gene (6 bases). Trimming shortened V by 2 bases and J by 4 bases, and 12 bases separated the two germline ends. CDR3 length: 15 residues. Germline CDR1 and CDR2: KGHSH and LQKENI. CDR3 sequence: CASSPGVQGKNIQYF. The CDR3 region has the DNA TGTGCCAGCTCACCAGGGGTGCAGGGGAAAAACATTCAGTACTTC.

This chain joins TRBV10-3 and TRBJ1-2, with TRBD1 identical over 8 bases. Germline values: CDR1 ENHRY, CDR2 SYGVKD. Germline trimming cut 0 bases from V and 4 bases from J; bases unmatched to any gene: 7. This CDR3 spans 16 amino acids. CDR3 in amino acids: CAISESGQGRGYGYTF. The CDR3 DNA sequence: TGTGCCATCAGTGAGTCTGGACAGGGAAGGGGCTATGGCTACACCTTC.

This chain links TRBV7-2 with TRBJ1-4; 7 positions agree with TRBD1. The trim removed 5 bases at V and 5 bases at J, leaving 5 bases unmatched. The V gene's germline CDR1 is SGHTA and CDR2 FQGNSA. The length of the CDR3 is 14 residues. CDR3 sequence reads: CASSLDRANEKLFF. The CDR3 DNA sequence: TGTGCCAGCAGCCTAGACAGGGCCAATGAAAAACTGTTTTTT.

This clone was found a few times. The chain has TRBV6-5 and TRBJ2-7; 7 bases map to TRBD1. The CDR3 covers 15 residues. V trimming: 7 bases; J trimming: 8 bases; junction bases outside the gene matches: 17. Germline CDR1 is MNHEY and CDR2 is SVGAGI. CDR3 sequence: CASTPGQVVSGKQYF. CDR3 sequence (DNA): TGTGCCAGCACCCCAGGACAGGTCGTAAGCGGAAAGCAGTACTTC.

This chain connects TRBV19 to TRBJ1-2; 9 nucleotides match TRBD1. This CDR3 has 13 residues. Germline V gene lookup returns CDR1 LNHDA and CDR2 SQIVND (reference sequence). V lost 6 bases and J lost 7; bases outside the gene matches: 6. In DNA form, the CDR3 reads TGTGCCAGTAGCCCACAGGGGGCTGGTGGCTACACCTTC. The encoded protein is CASSPQGAGGYTF.

The chain joins TRBV19 to TRBJ2-5; 9 bases fit TRBD2. The length of the CDR3 is 13 residues. Germline V gene lookup returns CDR1 LNHDA and CDR2 SQIVND (reference sequence). V was pared by 3 bases and J by 5 bases, with 1 base of the junction left unmatched. CDR3 region: CASSIAGGETQYF. The CDR3 region has the DNA TGTGCCAGTAGTATCGCGGGGGGGGAGACCCAGTACTTC.

The chain couples TRBV5-1 to TRBJ1-1; 10 bases map to TRBD1. Germline assignment: CDR1 SGHRS and CDR2 YFSETQ. V lost 0 bases to trimming and J lost 10 bases; unmatched junction nucleotides: 3. The CDR3 loop spans 13 amino acids. CDR3 sequence reads: CASSLGQGAGAFF. CDR3 bases: TGCGCCAGCAGCTTGGGACAGGGGGCTGGAGCTTTCTTT.

This chain connects TRBV2 to TRBJ1-5; D might be TRBD1 (5 bases). The CDR3 spans 15 residues. In germline, CDR1 is SNHLY, CDR2 FYNNEI. Trimming left V 4 bases short and J 4 bases short, with 14 bases between. The CDR3 DNA is TGTGCCAGCAGTGTCAACAGGCTAGAGAATCAGCCCCAGCATTTT. Encoded protein: CASSVNRLENQPQHF.

The rearrangement links TRBV7-2 to TRBJ2-3; TRBD2 agrees at 8 bases. CDR3 length equals 16 residues. Germline trimming cut 2 bases from V and 4 bases from J; bases unmatched to any gene: 8. Germline V lookup: CDR1 SGHTA, CDR2 FQGNSA. This CDR3 is CASSLRRGAFADTQYF. CDR3 sequence (DNA): TGTGCCAGCAGCTTACGGCGGGGGGCGTTCGCAGATACGCAGTATTTT.

The chain links TRBV5-1 to TRBJ2-3; maybe TRBD2 (5 bases). V lost 6 bases, J lost 2 bases, and 13 bases lay in between. This CDR3 comprises 14 residues. Germline values: CDR1 SGHRS, CDR2 YFSETQ. The CDR3 here is CASMWSGVTDTQYF. DNA for the CDR3: TGCGCCAGCATGTGGAGCGGAGTCACAGATACGCAGTATTTT.

This chain joins TRBV7-2 and TRBJ2-3, with 10 positions matching TRBD1. The CDR3 covers 16 residues. Germline lookup yields CDR1 SGHTA and CDR2 FQGNSA. The V and J ends lost 5 bases and 1 base, in that order; junction bases with no gene match: 6. The chain's CDR3 is CASSARDRGGTDTQYF. CDR3 coding DNA: TGTGCCAGCAGCGCCCGGGACAGGGGAGGCACAGATACGCAGTATTTT.

The chain uses TRBV20-1 and TRBJ1-2, with TRBD1 as a possible D gene (5 bases). The germline V gene encodes CDR1 DFQATT and CDR2 SNEGSKA (reference sequence). The CDR3 has 10 amino acids. V was clipped by 3 bases and J by 8 bases, with 7 bases between them. For the CDR3, the DNA is TGCAGTGCTAGGACAGAAGGCTACACCTTC. This translates into CSARTEGYTF.